The next 29 T cell receptor beta chains were all read from a single sample in a study of T cells after yellow fever vaccination. In TCRdb, the 5' RACE reads were re-called with MiXCR into one record per CDR3 protein. Altogether about 500,000 distinct CDR3 sequences are present, approximately 16% being singletons, with the ten largest covering 15% to 20%. Sequences were derived from PBMCs, sampled 4 to 6 days after the first yellow fever vaccination. The receptors here all came from a man aged 18-30 years who received the YFV17D yellow fever vaccine.

This clonotype was recorded a few times. The chain has TRBV11-3 and TRBJ1-1, with D perhaps matching TRBD1 (5 bases). From germline, CDR1 is SGHNT and CDR2 YENEEA. The CDR3 length is 14 residues. The CDR3 coding sequence is TGTGCTAGCTCCCGGGACCATACGAACACTGAAGCTTTCTTT. This sequence encodes CASSRDHTNTEAFF.

This chain joins TRBV24-1 and TRBJ2-3; possible D gene TRBD1, 5 bases. CDR1 is KGHDR, CDR2 SFDVKD, per germline. The ends were cut back, 5 bases at V and 4 bases at J, with 12 bases in the middle. CDR3 length: 14 residues. Here the CDR3 DNA reads TGTGCCACCAGTGGAAGGGGATTGGCAGATACGCAGTATTTT. It encodes CATSGRGLADTQYF.

The rearrangement uses TRBV6-1 and TRBJ1-2, with D hard to call. The CDR3 has 16 residues. Germline CDR1 is MNHNS and CDR2 is SASEGT. Trimming cost V 6 bases and J 7 bases, with 24 bases left between them. In DNA form, the CDR3 reads TGTGCCAGCAGAGACCCGGACGGACCGGGGAGACGTGGCTACACCTTC. Translated, it gives CASRDPDGPGRRGYTF.

The chain is built from TRBV20-1 and TRBJ1-1, with D perhaps matching TRBD1 (6 bases). Germline V gene sequence: CDR1 DFQATT, CDR2 SNEGSKA (reference sequence). The CDR3 has 12 amino acids. The V end lost 4 bases, the J end lost 8 bases, and 14 bases lay between the germline ends. DNA of the CDR3: TGCAGTGCTACGCCGGGGGCTCAAGAAGCTTTCTTT. As protein: CSATPGAQEAFF.

CDR3 in amino acids: CASRVRGYTF. The CDR3, as DNA: TGTGCCAGCAGGGTTCGGGGCTACACCTTC. J is TRBJ1-2 and V is TRBV12-3 or TRBV12-4; no firm D call. The CDR3 is 10 amino acids. V was trimmed by 6 bases and J by 8 bases, leaving 7 bases between them.

CDR3 in DNA: TGTGCCAGCGTCCAAGAGACCCAGTACTTC. The encoded protein is CASVQETQYF. The chain is built from TRBV6-6 and TRBJ2-5; D gene unclear. The ends were cut back, 8 bases at V and 1 base at J, with 2 bases in the middle. The CDR3 sequence is 10 residues long. CDR1 MNHNY and CDR2 SVGAGI come from the germline V gene (reference sequence).

V gene TRBV27 combines with J gene TRBJ1-5; the match to TRBD1 covers 7 bases. Germline CDR1 MNHEY, CDR2 SMNVEV (reference sequence). CDR3 length: 15 amino acids. V shed 5 bases, J shed 2 bases, and the junction held 6 bases outside the gene matches. CDR3 sequence reads: CASSRTGEGNQPQHF. The CDR3 region has the DNA TGTGCCAGCAGTCGAACAGGGGAGGGCAATCAGCCCCAGCATTTT.

V is TRBV7-2 and J is TRBJ2-4, with 12 bases matching TRBD2. CDR3 size: 15 residues. The J segment lost 7 bases and the V segment lost 5 bases, leaving 6 bases of the junction unmatched. The germline CDR1 and CDR2 sequences are SGHTA and FQGNSA. CDR3 bases: TGTGCCAGCAGCCCAACTAGCGGGGGGTGGAACATTCAGTACTTC. It codes for CASSPTSGGWNIQYF.

This clonotype occurred a few times. The chain employs TRBV7-9 and TRBJ1-4, with D unclear. V lost 5 bases and J 0 bases, leaving 13 bases between the germline ends. The CDR3 covers 16 residues. Germline V gives CDR1 SEHNR, CDR2 FQNEAQ (reference sequence). CDR3 sequence reads: CASSRALSATNEKLFF. CDR3 nucleotides: TGTGCCAGCAGCCGAGCCCTGAGTGCAACTAATGAAAAACTGTTTTTT.

This clonotype has just a few counts. The V call is TRBV3-1, the J call TRBJ2-7; D remains unclear. The V gene's germline CDR1 is LGHDT and CDR2 YNNKEL (reference sequence). With 2 bases removed from V and 4 bases from J, the gap between germline ends came to 15 bases. This CDR3 has 15 residues. The CDR3 region is CASSQKGSPLYEQYF. The CDR3 DNA is TGTGCCAGCAGCCAAAAGGGAAGCCCATTGTACGAGCAGTACTTC.

The sample holds a few counts of this clonotype. This chain joins TRBV15 and TRBJ1-1; TRBD1 might be the D (5 bases). The CDR3 length is 12 residues. Germline V gene data show CDR1 as LNHNV and CDR2 as YYDKDF (reference sequence). The V gene lost 6 bases and the J gene lost 5 bases, with 10 bases spanning the gap. The CDR3 sequence is CATRRGLTEAFF. The CDR3 DNA follows: TGTGCCACCAGGAGGGGTTTGACTGAAGCTTTCTTT. Looking up the rest from reference TRBV15 and TRBJ1-1 gives the full variable domain: DAMVIQNPRYQVTQFGKPVTLSCSQTLNHNVMYWYQQKSSQAPKLLFHYYDKDFNNEADTPDNFQSRRPNTSFCFLDIRSPGLGDTAMYLCATRRGLTEAFFGQGTRLTVV.

This clonotype was counted ten times or more. The rearrangement uses TRBV7-9 and TRBJ1-4; the D is unclear. The germline gives CDR1 SEHNR, CDR2 FQNEAQ (reference sequence). The CDR3 has 15 residues. Trimming pared 1 base from V and 8 bases from J, leaving 14 bases between. The CDR3 loop is CASSLEVTLEEKLFF. CDR3 nucleotide sequence: TGTGCCAGCAGCTTAGAAGTGACCTTGGAGGAAAAACTGTTTTTT.

This clonotype was seen just once. V gene TRBV5-5 combines with J gene TRBJ2-7; no reliable D call. The CDR3 runs 15 residues. V was cut by 0 bases and J by 3 bases, with 13 bases left in between. The germline V gene encodes CDR1 SGHKS and CDR2 YYEKEE (reference sequence). The CDR3: CASSLDSSYLYEQYV. CDR3 sequence (DNA): TGTGCCAGCAGCTTGGACAGCTCTTACCTCTACGAGCAGTACGTC.

This chain joins TRBV7-3 and TRBJ2-3; TRBD1 is a possible D gene (7 bases). Germline-derived CDR1 and CDR2 are SGHTA and FQGTGA. CDR3 length equals 13 residues. Deletions cut 5 bases from V and 4 bases from J, with 10 bases between. DNA of the CDR3: TGTGCCAGCAGCCGCAGGGGGGCAGATACGCAGTATTTT. Protein product: CASSRRGADTQYF.

This clonotype was counted a few times. The rearrangement joins TRBV5-1 to TRBJ2-3; TRBD1 might be the D (6 bases). Germline CDR1 and CDR2: SGHRS and YFSETQ. CDR3 size: 15 residues. V was clipped by 4 bases and J by 2 bases, with 14 bases between them. CDR3 sequence reads: CASSAGDRTTDTQYF. As DNA, the CDR3 is TGCGCCAGCAGCGCAGGGGACCGGACCACAGATACGCAGTATTTT.

The rearrangement joins TRBV5-5 to TRBJ2-6; D gene unclear. CDR1 and CDR2 (germline): SGHKS, YYEKEE (reference sequence). V lost 8 bases and J 1 base, leaving 7 bases between the germline ends. The length of the CDR3 is 13 residues. The CDR3 reads CASVNSGANVLTF. As DNA, the CDR3 is TGTGCCAGTGTGAATTCTGGGGCCAACGTCCTGACTTTC.

The CDR3 region has the DNA TGCGCCAGCAGCTTGTTGGGGGTTTGGAACATTCAGTACTTC. Its protein is CASSLLGVWNIQYF. This rearrangement joins TRBV5-1 to TRBJ2-4; D may correspond to TRBD1 or TRBD2 (5 bases each). Deletions cut 1 base from V and 7 bases from J, with 12 bases between. Germline V gene lookup returns CDR1 SGHRS and CDR2 YFSETQ. CDR3 size: 14 residues.

V is TRBV7-8 and J is TRBJ2-7; D is possibly TRBD2 (6 bases). This CDR3 is 15 amino acids long. Germline-derived CDR1 and CDR2 are SGHVS and FQNEAQ. Between the trimmed V and J ends, which lost 2 bases and 1 base, there was a span of 12 bases. CDR3 sequence (DNA): TGTGCCAGCAGCTTACCGGGACTTCTGTCCTACGAGCAGTACTTC. Amino acid sequence: CASSLPGLLSYEQYF. The full variable domain, in which reference TRBV7-8 and TRBJ2-7 provide the parts outside the CDR3, is GAGVSQSPRYKVAKRGQDVALRCDPISGHVSLFWYQQALGQGPEFLTYFQNEAQLDKSGLPSDRFFAERPEGSVSTLKIQRTQQEDSAVYLCASSLPGLLSYEQYFGPGTRLTVT.

This clonotype was seen only a few times. This chain uses TRBV5-6 with TRBJ2-3; a weak D match, TRBD2 (5 bases). Germline V gene lookup returns CDR1 SGHDT and CDR2 YYEEEE. CDR3 length: 14 amino acids. V was cut by 4 bases and J by 6 bases, with 15 bases left in between. The CDR3 DNA follows: TGTGCCAGCAGCGTTTCAGGAGCGGCGGATACGCAGTATTTT. Translation: CASSVSGAADTQYF.

This clonotype was detected a few times. The rearrangement joins TRBV6-1 to TRBJ2-1; 8 bases align to TRBD2. The J segment lost 4 bases and the V segment lost 6 bases, leaving 8 bases of the junction unmatched. Germline loops: CDR1 MNHNS, CDR2 SASEGT. The CDR3 is made up of 15 amino acids. In DNA form, the CDR3 reads TGTGCCAGCAGACCCCGGGGGGGCCAGTACAATGAGCAGTTCTTC. Translated: CASRPRGGQYNEQFF.

This clonotype was picked up a small number of times. The CDR3 loop is CASSFTRPSDTQYF. The CDR3 nucleotides read TGTGCCAGCAGCTTTACCAGACCCTCAGATACGCAGTATTTT. The V gene is TRBV7-9, the J gene TRBJ2-3; D gene ambiguous. Trimming removed 3 bases at V and 4 bases at J, with 11 bases between. The length of the CDR3 is 14 residues. From germline, CDR1 is SEHNR and CDR2 FQNEAQ (reference sequence).

The sample holds a few counts of this clonotype. The chain couples TRBV6-2 or TRBV6-3 to TRBJ2-7; no firm D call. The V gene lost 5 bases and the J gene lost 3 bases, with 14 bases spanning the gap. Germline values: CDR1 MNHEY, CDR2 SVGEGT. The CDR3 totals 14 residues. CDR3 in DNA: TGTGCCAGCAGTAAACATCCGTCGTTCTACGAGCAGTACTTC. This translates into CASSKHPSFYEQYF.

This clonotype occurred a few times. The chain links TRBV20-1 to TRBJ1-2; 10 nucleotides match TRBD1. The V gene's germline CDR1 is DFQATT and CDR2 SNEGSKA (reference sequence). There are 14 residues in the CDR3. V dropped 4 bases and J dropped 5; count of bases not matched to a gene: 7. The CDR3 DNA reads as TGCAGTGCTACGCCGGACAGGGGGTTTTATGGCTACACCTTC. Amino acid sequence: CSATPDRGFYGYTF.

This clonotype was counted between two and nine times. This rearrangement joins TRBV5-4 to TRBJ2-7; maybe TRBD1 (5 bases). There are 15 residues in the CDR3. Trimming removed 1 base from V and 0 bases from J, with 11 bases in between. Germline V lookup: CDR1 SGHNT, CDR2 YYREEE (reference sequence). The CDR3 protein is CASSLQQGFSYEQYF. The CDR3 bases are TGTGCCAGCAGCTTGCAGCAGGGATTCTCCTACGAGCAGTACTTC.

V gene TRBV6-1 combines with J gene TRBJ2-3, with D hard to call. This CDR3 spans 15 amino acids. With 3 bases removed from V and 1 base from J, the gap between germline ends came to 11 bases. From germline, CDR1 is MNHNS and CDR2 SASEGT. The CDR3 DNA sequence: TGTGCCAGCAGTGACGGGTCGGTACGCACAGATACGCAGTATTTT. It specifies CASSDGSVRTDTQYF.

This clonotype was seen repeatedly, ten times or more. The chain recombines TRBV7-2 with TRBJ2-3; perhaps D is TRBD1 or TRBD2 (5 bases each). The CDR3 contains 15 residues. V lost 5 bases and J lost 2, with 14 bases in between. CDR1 SGHTA and CDR2 FQGNSA come from the germline V gene. The CDR3 spells CASSAQPGATDTQYF. The CDR3 nucleotides read TGTGCCAGCAGCGCCCAACCCGGGGCCACAGATACGCAGTATTTT.

This clonotype was seen more than once but under ten times. The chain employs TRBV20-1 and TRBJ2-7; no reliable D call. CDR1 DFQATT and CDR2 SNEGSKA come from the germline V gene (reference sequence). The CDR3 spans 11 residues. V was pared by 5 bases and J by 3 bases, with 8 bases between. CDR3 region: CSAADGYEQYV. The CDR3 DNA reads TGCAGTGCTGCGGACGGCTACGAGCAGTACGTC.

This clonotype was counted a few times. The rearrangement uses TRBV10-2 and TRBJ2-1, with D perhaps being TRBD1 or TRBD2 (5 bases each). Germline CDR1 and CDR2: WSHSY and SAAADI. V was pared by 3 bases and J by 6 bases, with 21 bases between. CDR3 length: 17 amino acids. CDR3: CASSEWGIGLNVNEQFF. The CDR3 nucleotides are TGCGCCAGCAGTGAATGGGGGATAGGCCTCAATGTCAATGAGCAGTTCTTC.

This clonotype turned up a few times. This chain uses TRBV5-6 with TRBJ1-2; no clear D gene. Germline lookup yields CDR1 SGHDT and CDR2 YYEEEE. The CDR3 spans 13 residues. V lost 6 bases and J 4 bases, leaving 13 bases between the germline ends. The CDR3 sequence: CASTHWGFYGYTF. DNA for the CDR3: TGTGCCAGCACCCATTGGGGTTTCTATGGCTACACCTTC.